A selection of T cell receptor beta chains follows, all from one sample in a study of T cells in tuberculosis. Measured with immunoSEQ multiplex PCR; TCRdb has only the in-frame clones, and not every one. In the table there are some 31,000 clones, roughly 95% of which are singletons. Sequencing used PBMCs. These receptors originate from a donor aged 5-35 years with latent tuberculosis or without tuberculosis infection. Each CDR3 is given with its conserved first and last residue. Each record gives: J gene, D gene, V gene, clone size, CDR3 DNA, CDR3 protein. D genes are given only for firm matches. Clone size is not always given. Where it is, it says once, few, many or a class for expanded clones.

j_gene: TRBJ2-5
d_gene: TRBD2
v_gene: TRBV4-1
abundance: .
CDR3nt: TGCGCCAGCAGCCAAGATCAAATAGCGGGAGAGACCCAGTACTTC
CDR3aa: CASSQDQIAGETQYF

j_gene: TRBJ1-6
d_gene: .
v_gene: TRBV15
abundance: .
CDR3nt: TGTGCCACCAGCAGAGACCCCCCAGGGGATTCACCCCTCCACTTT
CDR3aa: CATSRDPPGDSPLHF

j_gene: TRBJ2-7
d_gene: .
v_gene: TRBV30
abundance: .
CDR3nt: TGTGCCTGGTCACCGGCAGGACACCCTTACGGGTACGAGCAGTACTTC
CDR3aa: CAWSPAGHPYGYEQYF

j_gene: TRBJ2-5
d_gene: TRBD2
v_gene: TRBV5-1
abundance: .
CDR3nt: TGCGCCAGCAATCCGGCTAGCGGAAACCAAGAGACCCAGTACTTC
CDR3aa: CASNPASGNQETQYF

j_gene: TRBJ2-5
d_gene: .
v_gene: TRBV30
abundance: .
CDR3nt: TGTGCCCGGGACTTCGGGAGCCAAGAGACCCAGTACTTC
CDR3aa: CARDFGSQETQYF

j_gene: TRBJ2-3
d_gene: TRBD2
v_gene: TRBV6-4
abundance: .
CDR3nt: TGTGCCAGCAGTGACTCCGGGACTAGCGACATCGTTGCGCAGTATTTT
CDR3aa: CASSDSGTSDIVAQYF

j_gene: TRBJ2-3
d_gene: .
v_gene: TRBV5-1
abundance: .
CDR3nt: TGCGCCAGCAGCTTCACCGGGACTCAGGGAGATACGCAGTATTTT
CDR3aa: CASSFTGTQGDTQYF

j_gene: TRBJ1-2
d_gene: TRBD1
v_gene: TRBV5-1
abundance: .
CDR3nt: TGCGCCAGCAGCCCCGGGACAGGGGGAGATGGCTACACCTTC
CDR3aa: CASSPGTGGDGYTF

j_gene: TRBJ2-2
d_gene: .
v_gene: TRBV5-8
abundance: .
CDR3nt: TGTGCCAGCAGCTCAGGGGTCCCCCTCACCGGGGAGCTGTTTTTT
CDR3aa: CASSSGVPLTGELFF

j_gene: TRBJ1-2
d_gene: TRBD1
v_gene: TRBV30
abundance: .
CDR3nt: TGTGCCTGGAGTGTACAGGGGAGACAGGGCTACACCTTC
CDR3aa: CAWSVQGRQGYTF

j_gene: TRBJ2-5
d_gene: .
v_gene: TRBV7-9
abundance: once
CDR3nt: TGTGCCAGCAGCTTAACGACGGGATGGTACTTC
CDR3aa: CASSLTTGWYF

j_gene: TRBJ2-2
d_gene: .
v_gene: TRBV7-3
abundance: .
CDR3nt: TGTGCCAGCAGCCGTCTAGGGAACACCGGGGAGCTGTTTTTT
CDR3aa: CASSRLGNTGELFF

j_gene: TRBJ2-7
d_gene: .
v_gene: TRBV27
abundance: .
CDR3nt: TGTGCCAGCAGTTTCGATAGCTCCTACGAGCAGTACTTC
CDR3aa: CASSFDSSYEQYF

j_gene: TRBJ2-7
d_gene: .
v_gene: TRBV21-1
abundance: few
CDR3nt: TGTGCCAGCAGCCCGTGGACAGGGACCTTGGCCTACGAGCAGTACTTC
CDR3aa: CASSPWTGTLAYEQYF

j_gene: TRBJ1-4
d_gene: .
v_gene: TRBV11-2
abundance: .
CDR3nt: TGTGCCAGCAGCTTATTGCCCCGGTCTTCAACTAATGAAAAACTGTTTTTT
CDR3aa: CASSLLPRSSTNEKLFF

j_gene: TRBJ2-7
d_gene: .
v_gene: TRBV29-1
abundance: .
CDR3nt: TGCAGCGTTCGGACAGCCTACGAGCAGTACTTC
CDR3aa: CSVRTAYEQYF

j_gene: TRBJ2-1
d_gene: .
v_gene: TRBV29-1
abundance: .
CDR3nt: TGCAGCGTTGAATTCTGGGAGGGGGACCATGAGCAGTTCTTC
CDR3aa: CSVEFWEGDHEQFF

j_gene: TRBJ2-1
d_gene: TRBD2
v_gene: TRBV4-1
abundance: .
CDR3nt: TGCGCCAGCAGCCAAAAGGGGACTAGCGTTCTCTACAATGAGCAGTTCTTC
CDR3aa: CASSQKGTSVLYNEQFF

j_gene: TRBJ2-7
d_gene: .
v_gene: TRBV6-1
abundance: .
CDR3nt: TGTGCCTGCGACTTGCAGCCTGCCTACGAGCAGTACTTC
CDR3aa: CACDLQPAYEQYF

j_gene: TRBJ1-5
d_gene: TRBD1
v_gene: TRBV10-3
abundance: .
CDR3nt: TGTGCCACCGATTTTGAGGACAGGGTGAGTCAGCCCCAGCATTTT
CDR3aa: CATDFEDRVSQPQHF

j_gene: TRBJ1-1
d_gene: .
v_gene: TRBV10-2
abundance: .
CDR3nt: TGCGCCAGCAGAGTCAGAAACACTGAAGCTTTCTTT
CDR3aa: CASRVRNTEAFF

j_gene: TRBJ2-1
d_gene: .
v_gene: TRBV5-8
abundance: .
CDR3nt: TGTGCCAGCAGCACCCCGACCAGGTCCCACAGGGAGCAGTTCTTC
CDR3aa: CASSTPTRSHREQFF

j_gene: TRBJ1-2
d_gene: TRBD1
v_gene: TRBV30
abundance: few
CDR3nt: TGTGCCTGGGCCACAGGGGGTATCTATGGCTACACCTTC
CDR3aa: CAWATGGIYGYTF

j_gene: TRBJ2-3
d_gene: .
v_gene: TRBV18
abundance: .
CDR3nt: TGTGCCAGCTCACCACTTGGCCCAGGGCATAGGACAGATACGCAGTATTTT
CDR3aa: CASSPLGPGHRTDTQYF